The 13 T cell receptor beta chains below all came from one sample that was sequenced in a study of T cell repertoires in breast cancer. A second nested PCR with blocking oligonucleotides suppressed unpaired genes. MiXCR was run by TCRdb on the emulsion pairing reads, yielding one entry per CDR3 protein. This repertoire shows about 600 distinct CDR3 sequences, about half found once; its top ten account for roughly 94%. The expanded emulsion RT-PCR method captured paired alpha and beta chains from CD8+ T cells. The sequenced material came from CD8+ T cells. The receptors were sampled from a pool of human donors with breast cancer or a healthy control (not recorded which).

This clonotype was recorded once. J is TRBJ1-2 and V is TRBV7-3; D perhaps matches TRBD1 (6 bases). The V and J ends lost 3 bases and 10 bases respectively, with 15 bases between them. Germline V gene lookup returns CDR1 SGHTA and CDR2 FQGTGA. There are 13 residues in the CDR3. The CDR3 nucleotides are TGTGCCAGCAGCTTCAACGGGGGCTATTTCTACACCTTC. Its protein product is CASSFNGGYFYTF.

In regard to this clonotype: The final CDR3 position lacks the conserved phenylalanine or tryptophan, pointing to a likely read error. The DNA is left out, because the CDR3 cannot be placed on it with certainty; the CDR3 is given as TCRdb lists it. This sequence joins TRBV7-3 and TRBJ1-2; no DNA check was done on the table's D call, TRBD1. CDR1 is SGHTA and CDR2 is FQGTGA in the germline V gene. The CDR3 extends over 13 residues, inclusive of both ends. This CDR3 is CASSLNGGEGDTG.

J is TRBJ2-1 and V is TRBV28; TRBD1 aligns across 11 bases. The germline CDR1 and CDR2 sequences are MDHEN and SYDVKM. Germline trimming cut 5 bases from V and 8 bases from J; bases unmatched to any gene: 8. The CDR3 is 15 residues long. CDR3 protein: CASSPPGQGVYEQFF. In nucleotides, the CDR3 is TGTGCCAGCAGTCCACCGGGACAGGGGGTTTATGAGCAGTTCTTC.

The genes are TRBV7-3 and TRBJ2-4; the match to TRBD1 covers 11 bases. CDR3 length: 14 residues. Germline V gene sequence: CDR1 SGHTA, CDR2 FQGTGA. The V segment lost 2 bases and the J segment 15 bases; nucleotides outside the gene matches: 9. In nucleotides, the CDR3 is TGTGCCAGCAGCTTAGGACAGGGGGCGAACAGTAGGTACTTC. Translation gives CASSLGQGANSRYF.

Worth noting for this clonotype: The final CDR3 position lacks the conserved phenylalanine or tryptophan, pointing to a likely read error. It is unclear where the CDR3 begins or ends on the DNA, so no DNA is shown, and the CDR3 is as TCRdb lists it. The genes are TRBV7-9 and TRBJ2-2. The CDR3 spans 14 residues, counting both ends. In germline, CDR1 is SEHNR, CDR2 FQNEAQ (reference sequence). CDR3 region: CASSPRANTGERGL.

This clonotype was seen a few times. Since no conserved phenylalanine or tryptophan closes the CDR3, a read error is the likely cause. In DNA, the CDR3 is TGTGCCAGCAGCCTAATGACAGGGCGAGAGACCCAGTACGTC. Translating gives CASSLMTGRETQYV. V usage is TRBV7-9 and J usage is TRBJ2-5; 7 bases align to TRBD1. Looked up from germline, CDR1 is SEHNR and CDR2 is FQNEAQ (reference sequence). The CDR3 loop spans 14 amino acids. V shed 5 bases, J shed 4 bases, and the junction held 7 bases outside the gene matches.

This rearrangement joins TRBV28 to TRBJ2-2; 7 bases match TRBD1. This CDR3 spans 15 amino acids. The germline gives CDR1 MDHEN, CDR2 SYDVKM. V lost 6 bases to trimming and J lost 5 bases; unmatched junction nucleotides: 9. CDR3 bases: TGTGCCAGCAGGGTAGCAGGGGGAAAAACCGGGGAGCTGTTTTTT. Protein sequence: CASRVAGGKTGELFF.

There are many counts of this clonotype. The junction departs from the called germline gene at one end, perhaps through a read error. The chain employs TRBV6-1 and TRBJ1-5, with D possibly matching TRBD1 (6 bases). CDR1 and CDR2 from the germline V gene are MNHNS and SASEGT. The CDR3 loop spans 16 amino acids. The CDR3 reads CASSPRGDGDNQPQHF. The CDR3 coding sequence is TGTGCCAGCAGTCCGAGGGGGGATGGGGACAATCAGCCTCAGCATTTT.

In its sample, this clonotype was seen a few times. This sequence joins TRBV6-2 or TRBV6-3 and TRBJ2-1; D is undetermined. Trimming stripped 7 bases from V and 6 bases from J, with 16 bases between. The CDR3 has 14 residues. The germline V gene encodes CDR1 MNHEY and CDR2 SVGEGT. In nucleotides, the CDR3 is TGTGCCAGCAACTGGATTGCCCTTCCCAATGAGCAGTTCTTC. It codes for CASNWIALPNEQFF.

This clonotype is categorized as medium-sized. The CDR3 end shows no conserved phenylalanine or tryptophan, and so a read error is likely. V gene TRBV7-3 combines with J gene TRBJ1-1, with a tentative D call TRBD1 (5 bases). Germline loops: CDR1 SGHTA, CDR2 FQGTGA. V gave up 3 bases and J gave up 1 base, with 6 bases separating them. This CDR3 has 13 residues. The DNA for the CDR3 is TGTGCCAGCAGCTTTACAGGGAACACTGAAGCTTTCCTT. Protein product: CASSFTGNTEAFL.

This clonotype appeared many times. The rearrangement uses TRBV7-6 and TRBJ2-1; 8 bases align to TRBD2. Germline V CDR1 and CDR2: SGHVS, FNYEAQ. Losses at the gene ends were 5 bases for V and 3 bases for J; bases not matched to a gene: 6. The CDR3 covers 15 residues. The CDR3 loop reads CASSLRGGIYNEQFF. CDR3 nucleotides: TGTGCCAGCAGCCTACGGGGGGGAATCTACAATGAGCAGTTCTTC.

This clonotype was detected only a few times. The chain has TRBV28 and TRBJ2-7; D possibly matches TRBD1 or TRBD2 (5 bases each). CDR3 size: 12 residues. V lost 10 bases to trimming and J lost 4 bases, with 14 bases between them. In germline, CDR1 is MDHEN, CDR2 SYDVKM. CDR3 coding DNA: TGTGCCACCCGCTCGGGGCTGTACGAGCAGTACTTC. It specifies CATRSGLYEQYF.

There are many counts of this clonotype. This chain joins TRBV7-6 and TRBJ2-5; either TRBD1 or TRBD2 may fit D (5 bases each). CDR1 and CDR2 from the germline V gene are SGHVS and FNYEAQ. V shed 3 bases and J shed 7 bases, with 15 bases lying between them. The CDR3 runs to 14 residues. The CDR3 nucleotides read TGTGCCAGCAGCTTGGGAGACAGTCAGGGGACCCAGTACTTC. As protein: CASSLGDSQGTQYF. Filled out from reference TRBV7-6 and TRBJ2-5, the complete variable domain reads GAGVSQSPRYKVTKRGQDVALRCDPISGHVSLYWYRQALGQGPEFLTYFNYEAQQDKSGLPNDRFSAERPEGSISTLTIQRTEQRDSAMYRCASSLGDSQGTQYFGPGTRLLVL.